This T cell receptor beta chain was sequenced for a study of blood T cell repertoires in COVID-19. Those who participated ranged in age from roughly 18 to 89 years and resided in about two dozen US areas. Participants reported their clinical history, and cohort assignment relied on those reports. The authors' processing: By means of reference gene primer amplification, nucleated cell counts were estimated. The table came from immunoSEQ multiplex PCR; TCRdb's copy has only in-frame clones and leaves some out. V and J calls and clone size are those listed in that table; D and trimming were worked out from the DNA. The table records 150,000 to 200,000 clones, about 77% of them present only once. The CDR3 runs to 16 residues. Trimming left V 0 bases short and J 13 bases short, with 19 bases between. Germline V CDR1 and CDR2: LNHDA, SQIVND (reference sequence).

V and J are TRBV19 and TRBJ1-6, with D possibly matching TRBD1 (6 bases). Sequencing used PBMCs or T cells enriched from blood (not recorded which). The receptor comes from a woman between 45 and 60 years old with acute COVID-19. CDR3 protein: CASSIEAGAVPAPLHF. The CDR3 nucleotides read TGTGCCAGTAGTATAGAGGCGGGGGCGGTCCCGGCGCCCCTCCACTTT.